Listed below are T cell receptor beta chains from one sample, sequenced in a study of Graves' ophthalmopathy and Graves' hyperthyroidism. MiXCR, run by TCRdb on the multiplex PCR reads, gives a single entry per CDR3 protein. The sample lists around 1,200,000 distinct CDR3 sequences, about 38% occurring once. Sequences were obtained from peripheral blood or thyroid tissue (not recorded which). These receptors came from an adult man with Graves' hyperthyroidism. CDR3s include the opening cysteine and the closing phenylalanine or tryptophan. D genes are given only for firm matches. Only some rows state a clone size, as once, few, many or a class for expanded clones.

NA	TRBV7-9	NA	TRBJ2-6	CASSLRVGEPSSGANVLTF	TGTGCCAGCAGCTTAAGAGTTGGGGAACCTTCCTCTGGGGCCAACGTCCTGACTTTC
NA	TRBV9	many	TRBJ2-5	CASSESKGFGGRETQYF	TGTGCCAGCAGCGAGTCGAAGGGATTTGGCGGCAGAGAGACCCAGTACTTC
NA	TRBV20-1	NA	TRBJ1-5	CSVFAGRDGETQHF	TGCAGTGTGTTCGCCGGGAGGGATGGGGAGACCCAGCATTTT
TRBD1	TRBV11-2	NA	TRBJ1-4	CASSLPPGQGAEKLFF	TGTGCCAGCAGTTTACCCCCTGGACAGGGGGCTGAAAAACTGTTTTTT
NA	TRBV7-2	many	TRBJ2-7	CASSLEGGRYEQYF	TGTGCCAGCAGCCTCGAGGGGGGCCGGTACGAGCAGTACTTC
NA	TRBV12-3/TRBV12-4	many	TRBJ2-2	CASSMIGGVGELFF	TGTGCCAGCAGCATGATAGGGGGTGTCGGGGAGCTGTTTTTT
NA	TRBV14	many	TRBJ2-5	CASSPFSGRTGETQYF	TGTGCCAGCAGCCCCTTTTCGGGACGCACTGGGGAGACCCAGTACTTC
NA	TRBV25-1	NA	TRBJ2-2	CASSFSPGQSNTGELFF	TGTGCCAGCAGCTTCTCCCCCGGACAGTCTAACACCGGGGAGCTGTTTTTT
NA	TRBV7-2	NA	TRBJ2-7	CASSQEGGGHTSYEQYF	TGTGCCAGCAGCCAAGAGGGCGGGGGCCATACCTCCTACGAGCAGTACTTC
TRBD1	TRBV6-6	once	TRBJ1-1	CASSSTGQGFTEAFF	TGTGCCAGCAGTTCGACGGGACAGGGGTTCACTGAAGCTTTCTTT
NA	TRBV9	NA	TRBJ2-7	CASGHSSYEQYF	TGTGCCAGCGGGCATAGCTCCTACGAGCAGTACTTC
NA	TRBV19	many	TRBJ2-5	CASSRGIKETQYF	TGTGCCAGTAGTCGAGGGATTAAAGAGACCCAGTACTTC
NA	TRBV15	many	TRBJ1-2	CATSRTRQAINYGYTF	TGTGCCACCAGCAGAACCCGACAGGCGATTAACTATGGCTACACCTTC
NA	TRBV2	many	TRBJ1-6	CASRYGSSYNSPLHF	TGTGCCAGTCGCTATGGCAGCTCCTATAATTCACCCCTCCACTTT
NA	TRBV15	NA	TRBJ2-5	CATSHPEDGSTQETQYF	TGTGCCACCAGCCATCCCGAGGACGGATCCACCCAAGAGACCCAGTACTTC
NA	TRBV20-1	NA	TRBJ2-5	CSAPPGGPQETQYF	TGCAGTGCTCCCCCCGGGGGACCCCAAGAGACCCAGTACTTC
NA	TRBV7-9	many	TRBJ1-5	CASSLKFQPQHF	TGTGCCAGCAGCTTAAAATTCCAGCCCCAGCATTTT
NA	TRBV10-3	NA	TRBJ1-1	CAAAGENTEAFF	TGTGCCGCGGCCGGGGAGAACACTGAAGCTTTCTTT
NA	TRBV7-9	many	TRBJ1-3	CASTRPDTQYSGNTIYF	TGTGCCAGCACCCGACCGGACACTCAATACTCTGGAAACACCATATATTTT
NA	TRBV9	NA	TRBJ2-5	CASTGLSEETQYF	TGTGCCAGCACCGGACTATCGGAAGAGACCCAGTACTTC
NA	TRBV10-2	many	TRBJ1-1	CASSRRAGTMNTEAFF	TGCGCCAGCAGCCGCAGGGCCGGGACAATGAACACTGAAGCTTTCTTT
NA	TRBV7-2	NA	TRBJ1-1	CASSPKIGATTETFF	TGTGCCAGCAGCCCCAAGATTGGGGCTACGACTGAAACTTTCTTT
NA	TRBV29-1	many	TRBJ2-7	CSVAQGNYEQYF	TGCAGTGTAGCACAGGGCAACTACGAGCAGTACTTC
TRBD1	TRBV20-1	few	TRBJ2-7	CSGFRDRESYEQYF	TGCAGTGGGTTCCGGGACAGGGAATCCTACGAGCAGTACTTC
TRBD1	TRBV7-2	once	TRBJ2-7	CASSYPTGKGEQYF	TGTGCCAGCAGCTACCCGACAGGGAAGGGTGAGCAGTACTTC
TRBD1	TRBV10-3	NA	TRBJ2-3	CASSWDRAADTQYF	TGTGCCAGCAGTTGGGACAGGGCCGCAGATACGCAGTATTTT
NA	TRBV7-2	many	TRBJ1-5	CASSLRPGGNSNQPQHF	TGTGCCAGCAGCTTAAGACCGGGGGGGAATAGCAATCAGCCCCAGCATTTT
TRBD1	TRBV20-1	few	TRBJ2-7	CSASYRDRSHREQYF	TGCAGTGCTTCCTACCGGGACAGGAGTCATCGGGAGCAGTACTTC
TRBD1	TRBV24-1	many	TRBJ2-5	CATSDYGQGALETQYF	TGTGCCACCAGTGACTACGGACAGGGGGCATTAGAGACCCAGTACTTC
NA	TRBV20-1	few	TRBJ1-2	CSASVPKGLRIPLYGYTF	TGCAGTGCTAGTGTCCCGAAGGGACTCCGAATCCCCCTCTATGGCTACACCTTC
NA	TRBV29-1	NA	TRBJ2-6	CSVEVGEANVLTF	TGCAGCGTTGAAGTGGGTGAGGCCAACGTCCTGACTTTC
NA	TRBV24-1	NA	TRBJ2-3	CATSALTDSTDTQYF	TGTGCCACCAGTGCCCTGACGGATAGCACAGATACGCAGTATTTT
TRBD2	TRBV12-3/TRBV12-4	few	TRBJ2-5	CASSKQSGVQETQYF	TGTGCCAGCAGTAAACAAAGCGGGGTACAAGAGACCCAGTACTTC
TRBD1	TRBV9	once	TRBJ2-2	CASSVGRDRGNPDTGELFF	TGTGCCAGCAGCGTAGGGAGGGACAGGGGGAACCCGGACACCGGGGAGCTGTTTTTT
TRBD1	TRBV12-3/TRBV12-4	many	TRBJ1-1	CASRPRDRVNTEAFF	TGTGCCAGCAGACCTAGGGACAGGGTGAACACTGAAGCTTTCTTT
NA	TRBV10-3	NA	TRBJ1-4	CAISDLQEYGKLFF	TGTGCCATCAGCGACCTCCAGGAATACGGAAAACTGTTTTTT
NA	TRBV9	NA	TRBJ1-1	CASSVAIDTEAFF	TGTGCCAGCAGCGTAGCTATCGACACTGAAGCTTTCTTT